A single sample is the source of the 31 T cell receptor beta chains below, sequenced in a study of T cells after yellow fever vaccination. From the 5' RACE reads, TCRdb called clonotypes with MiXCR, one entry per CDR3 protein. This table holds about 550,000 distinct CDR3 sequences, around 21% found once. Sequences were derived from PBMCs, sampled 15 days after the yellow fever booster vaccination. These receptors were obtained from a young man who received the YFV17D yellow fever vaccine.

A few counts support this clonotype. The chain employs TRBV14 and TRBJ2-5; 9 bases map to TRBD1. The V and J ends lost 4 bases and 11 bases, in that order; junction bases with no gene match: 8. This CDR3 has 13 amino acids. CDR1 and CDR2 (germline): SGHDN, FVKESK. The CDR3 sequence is CASSLTGTGLQYF. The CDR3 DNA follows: TGTGCCAGCAGCCTAACCGGGACAGGGTTGCAGTACTTC.

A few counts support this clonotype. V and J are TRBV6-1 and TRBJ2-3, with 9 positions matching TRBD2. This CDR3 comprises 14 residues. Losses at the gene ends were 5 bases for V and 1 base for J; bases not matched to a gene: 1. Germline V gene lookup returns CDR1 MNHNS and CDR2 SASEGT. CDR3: CASSRLAGTDTQYF. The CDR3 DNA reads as TGTGCCAGCAGTCGACTAGCGGGCACAGATACGCAGTATTTT.

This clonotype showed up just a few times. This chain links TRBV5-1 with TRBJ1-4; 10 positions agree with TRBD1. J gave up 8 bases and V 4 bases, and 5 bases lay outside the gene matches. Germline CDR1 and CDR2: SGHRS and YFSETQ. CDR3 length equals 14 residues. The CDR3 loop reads CASSRTGGKEKLFF. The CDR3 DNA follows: TGCGCCAGCAGCAGGACAGGGGGTAAAGAAAAACTGTTTTTT.

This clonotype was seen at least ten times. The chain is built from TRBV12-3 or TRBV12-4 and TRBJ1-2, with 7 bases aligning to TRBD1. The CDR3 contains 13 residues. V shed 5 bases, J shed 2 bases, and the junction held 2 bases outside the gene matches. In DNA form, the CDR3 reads TGTGCCAGCAGTCCGACAGGGAACTATGGCTACACCTTC. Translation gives CASSPTGNYGYTF.

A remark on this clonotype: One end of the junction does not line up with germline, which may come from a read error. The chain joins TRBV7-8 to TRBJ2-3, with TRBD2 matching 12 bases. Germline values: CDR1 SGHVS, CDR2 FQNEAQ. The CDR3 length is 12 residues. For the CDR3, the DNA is TGTGCCAGCAGCTTCGGACTAGCGGGGTTAAATTTT. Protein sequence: CASSFGLAGLNF.

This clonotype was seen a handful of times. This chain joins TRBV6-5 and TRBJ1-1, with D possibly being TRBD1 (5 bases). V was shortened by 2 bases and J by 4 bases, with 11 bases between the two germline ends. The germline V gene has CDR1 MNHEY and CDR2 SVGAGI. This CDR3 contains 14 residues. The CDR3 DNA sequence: TGTGCCAGCAGTTACACCTCAGGGTCCACTGAAGCTTTCTTT. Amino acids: CASSYTSGSTEAFF.

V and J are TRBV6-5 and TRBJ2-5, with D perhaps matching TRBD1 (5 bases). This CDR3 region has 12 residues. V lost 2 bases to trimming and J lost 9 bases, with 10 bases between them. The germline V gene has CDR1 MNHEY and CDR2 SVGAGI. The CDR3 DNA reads TGTGCCAGCAGTTACCAAACAGGTGCCCAGTACTTC. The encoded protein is CASSYQTGAQYF.

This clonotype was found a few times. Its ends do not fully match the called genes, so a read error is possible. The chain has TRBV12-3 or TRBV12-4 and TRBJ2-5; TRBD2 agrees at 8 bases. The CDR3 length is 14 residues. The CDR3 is CASSIAGSRETQYF. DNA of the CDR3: TGTGCCAGCAGTATAGCGGGGTCCCGGGAGACCCAGTACTTC.

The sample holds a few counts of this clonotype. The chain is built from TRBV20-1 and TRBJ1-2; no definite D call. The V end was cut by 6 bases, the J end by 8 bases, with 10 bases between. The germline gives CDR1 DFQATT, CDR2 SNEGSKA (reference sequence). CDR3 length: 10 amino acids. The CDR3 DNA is TGCAGTGCCCCGTATAGCGGCTACACCTTC. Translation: CSAPYSGYTF.

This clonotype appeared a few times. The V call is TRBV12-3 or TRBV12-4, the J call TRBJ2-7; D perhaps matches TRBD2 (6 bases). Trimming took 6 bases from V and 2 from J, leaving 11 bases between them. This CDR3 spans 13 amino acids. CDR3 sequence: CASRGTLTYEQYF. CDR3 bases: TGTGCCAGCAGAGGGACTCTCACCTACGAGCAGTACTTC.

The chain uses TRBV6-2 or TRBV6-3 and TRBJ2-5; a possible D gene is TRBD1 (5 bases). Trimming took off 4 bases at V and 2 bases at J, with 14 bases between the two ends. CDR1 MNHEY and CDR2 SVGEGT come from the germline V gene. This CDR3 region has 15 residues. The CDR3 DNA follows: TGTGCCAGCAGTTTGACGACAGTACAGCAAGAGACCCAGTACTTC. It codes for CASSLTTVQQETQYF.

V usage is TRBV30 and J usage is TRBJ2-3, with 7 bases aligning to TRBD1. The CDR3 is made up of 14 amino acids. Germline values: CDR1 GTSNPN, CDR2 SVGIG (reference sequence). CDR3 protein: CAQKRGLSTDTQYF. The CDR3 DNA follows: TGTGCTCAAAAGAGGGGGCTAAGCACAGATACGCAGTATTTT.

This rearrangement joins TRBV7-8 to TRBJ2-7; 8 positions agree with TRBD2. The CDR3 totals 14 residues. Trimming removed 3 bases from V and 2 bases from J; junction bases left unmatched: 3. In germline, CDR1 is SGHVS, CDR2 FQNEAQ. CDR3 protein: CASSLGLDPYEQYF. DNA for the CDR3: TGTGCCAGCAGCTTGGGACTAGATCCCTACGAGCAGTACTTC.

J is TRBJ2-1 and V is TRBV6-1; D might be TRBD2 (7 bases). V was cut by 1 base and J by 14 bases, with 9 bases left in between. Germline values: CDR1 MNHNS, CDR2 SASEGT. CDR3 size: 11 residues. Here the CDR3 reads CASSEEGGEFF. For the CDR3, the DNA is TGTGCCAGCAGTGAAGAGGGGGGGGAGTTCTTC.

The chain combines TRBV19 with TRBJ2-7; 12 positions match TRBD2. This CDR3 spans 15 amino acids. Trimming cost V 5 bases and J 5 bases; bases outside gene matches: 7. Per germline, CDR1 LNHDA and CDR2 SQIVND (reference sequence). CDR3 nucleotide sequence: TGTGCCAGTAGTGTATCTAGCGGGAGGGTGAACGAGCAGTACTTC. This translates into CASSVSSGRVNEQYF. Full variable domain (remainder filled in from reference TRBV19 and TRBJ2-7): DGGITQSPKYLFRKEGQNVTLSCEQNLNHDAMYWYRQDPGQGLRLIYYSQIVNDFQKGDIAEGYSVSREKKESFPLTVTSAQKNPTAFYLCASSVSSGRVNEQYFGPGTRLTVT.

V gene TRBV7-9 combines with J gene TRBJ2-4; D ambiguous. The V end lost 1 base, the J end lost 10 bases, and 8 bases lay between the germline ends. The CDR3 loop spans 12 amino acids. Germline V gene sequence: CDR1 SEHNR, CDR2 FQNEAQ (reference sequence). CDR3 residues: CASSLDRLIQYF. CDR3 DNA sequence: TGTGCCAGCAGCTTAGATCGGCTTATTCAGTACTTC.

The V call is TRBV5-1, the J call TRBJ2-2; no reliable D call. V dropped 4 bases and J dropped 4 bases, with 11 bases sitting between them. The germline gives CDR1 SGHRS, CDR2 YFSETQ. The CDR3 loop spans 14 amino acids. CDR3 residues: CASSRTIGTGELFF. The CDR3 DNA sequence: TGCGCCAGCAGCCGTACTATAGGCACCGGGGAGCTGTTTTTT.

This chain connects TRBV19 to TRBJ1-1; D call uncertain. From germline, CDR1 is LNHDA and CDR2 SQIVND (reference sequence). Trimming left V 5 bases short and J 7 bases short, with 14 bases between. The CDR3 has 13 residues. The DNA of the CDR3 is TGTGCCAGTAGTGTCGTACTTGGCGGTGAAGCTTTCTTT. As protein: CASSVVLGGEAFF.

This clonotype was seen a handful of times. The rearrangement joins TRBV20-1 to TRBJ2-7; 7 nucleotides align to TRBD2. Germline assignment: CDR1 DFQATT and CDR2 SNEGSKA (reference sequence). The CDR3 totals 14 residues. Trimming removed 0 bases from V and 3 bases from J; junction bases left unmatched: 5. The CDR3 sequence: CSARDRRGGYEQYF. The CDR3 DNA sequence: TGCAGTGCTAGAGATCGTCGCGGGGGCTACGAGCAGTACTTC.

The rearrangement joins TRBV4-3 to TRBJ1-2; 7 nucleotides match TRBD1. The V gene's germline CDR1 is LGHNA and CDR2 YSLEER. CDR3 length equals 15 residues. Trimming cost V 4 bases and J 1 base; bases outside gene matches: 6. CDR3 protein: CASSRIGGSNYGYTF. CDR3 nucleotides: TGCGCCAGCAGCCGAATAGGGGGCAGTAACTATGGCTACACCTTC.

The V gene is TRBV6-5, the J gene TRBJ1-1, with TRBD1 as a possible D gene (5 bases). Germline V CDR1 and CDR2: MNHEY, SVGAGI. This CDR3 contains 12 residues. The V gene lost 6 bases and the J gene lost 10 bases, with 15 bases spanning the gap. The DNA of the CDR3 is TGTGCCAGCAGCCGACTCCAGGGTCGAGCTTTCTTT. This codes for CASSRLQGRAFF.

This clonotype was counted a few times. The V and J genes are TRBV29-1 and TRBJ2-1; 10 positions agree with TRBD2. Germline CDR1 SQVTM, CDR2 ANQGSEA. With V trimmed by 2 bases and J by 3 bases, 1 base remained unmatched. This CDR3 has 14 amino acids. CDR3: CSVERTSGYNEQFF. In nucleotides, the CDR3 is TGCAGCGTTGAAAGGACTAGCGGCTACAATGAGCAGTTCTTC.

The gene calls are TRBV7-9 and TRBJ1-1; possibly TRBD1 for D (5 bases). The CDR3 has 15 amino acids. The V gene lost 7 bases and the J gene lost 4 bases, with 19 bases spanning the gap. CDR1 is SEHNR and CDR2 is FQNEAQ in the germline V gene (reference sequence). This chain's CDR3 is CASNARGVTGTEAFF. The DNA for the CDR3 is TGTGCCAGCAACGCCCGGGGGGTTACGGGCACTGAAGCTTTCTTT.

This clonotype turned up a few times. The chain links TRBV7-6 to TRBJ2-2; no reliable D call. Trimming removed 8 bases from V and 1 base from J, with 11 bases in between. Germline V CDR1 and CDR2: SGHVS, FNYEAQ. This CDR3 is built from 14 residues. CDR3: CASSSKRNTGELFF. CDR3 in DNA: TGTGCCAGCTCATCCAAAAGGAACACCGGGGAGCTGTTTTTT. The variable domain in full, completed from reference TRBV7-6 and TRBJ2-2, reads GAGVSQSPRYKVTKRGQDVALRCDPISGHVSLYWYRQALGQGPEFLTYFNYEAQQDKSGLPNDRFSAERPEGSISTLTIQRTEQRDSAMYRCASSSKRNTGELFFGEGSRLTVL.

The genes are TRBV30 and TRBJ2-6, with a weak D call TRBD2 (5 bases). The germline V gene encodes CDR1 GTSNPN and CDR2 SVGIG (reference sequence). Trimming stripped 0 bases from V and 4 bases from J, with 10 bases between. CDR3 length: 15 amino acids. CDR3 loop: CAWSVLGRGANVLTF. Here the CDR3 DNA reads TGTGCCTGGAGTGTACTAGGGAGAGGGGCCAACGTCCTGACTTTC.

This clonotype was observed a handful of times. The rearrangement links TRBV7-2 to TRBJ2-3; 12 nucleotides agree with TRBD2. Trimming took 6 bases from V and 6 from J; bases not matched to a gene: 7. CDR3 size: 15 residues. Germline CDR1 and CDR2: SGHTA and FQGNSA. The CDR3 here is CASSRLAGVRDTQYF. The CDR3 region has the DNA TGTGCCAGCAGTCGACTAGCGGGAGTCAGGGATACGCAGTATTTT.

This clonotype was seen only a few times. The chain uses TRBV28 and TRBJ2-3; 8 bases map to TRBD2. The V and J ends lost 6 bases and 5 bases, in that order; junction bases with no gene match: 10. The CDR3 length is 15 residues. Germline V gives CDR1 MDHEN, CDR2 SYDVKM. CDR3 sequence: CASREAGAYRDTQYF. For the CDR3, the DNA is TGTGCCAGCAGGGAAGCGGGAGCCTACCGAGATACGCAGTATTTT. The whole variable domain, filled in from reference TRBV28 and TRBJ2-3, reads DVKVTQSSRYLVKRTGEKVFLECVQDMDHENMFWYRQDPGLGLRLIYFSYDVKMKEKGDIPEGYSVSREKKERFSLILESASTNQTSMYLCASREAGAYRDTQYFGPGTRLTVL.

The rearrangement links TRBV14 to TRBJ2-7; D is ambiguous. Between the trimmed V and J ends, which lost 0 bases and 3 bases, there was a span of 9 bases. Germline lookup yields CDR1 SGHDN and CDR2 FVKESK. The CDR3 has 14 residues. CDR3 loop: CASSQDLGYYEQYF. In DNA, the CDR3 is TGTGCCAGCAGCCAAGACCTCGGATACTACGAGCAGTACTTC.

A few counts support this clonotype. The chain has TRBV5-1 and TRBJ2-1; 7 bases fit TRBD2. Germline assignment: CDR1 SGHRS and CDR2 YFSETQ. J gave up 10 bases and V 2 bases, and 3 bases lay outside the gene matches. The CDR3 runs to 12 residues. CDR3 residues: CASSFTSDEQFF. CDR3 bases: TGCGCCAGCAGCTTTACTAGCGACGAGCAGTTCTTC.

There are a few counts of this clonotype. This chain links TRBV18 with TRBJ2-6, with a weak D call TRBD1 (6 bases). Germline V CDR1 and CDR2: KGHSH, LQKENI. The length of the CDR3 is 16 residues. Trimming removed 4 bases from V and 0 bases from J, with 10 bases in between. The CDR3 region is CASSLTGSSGANVLTF. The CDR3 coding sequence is TGTGCCAGCTCACTCACAGGGAGCTCTGGGGCCAACGTCCTGACTTTC.

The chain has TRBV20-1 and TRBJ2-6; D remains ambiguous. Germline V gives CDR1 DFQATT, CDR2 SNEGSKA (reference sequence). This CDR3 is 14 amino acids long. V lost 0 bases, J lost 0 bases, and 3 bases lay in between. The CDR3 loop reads CSARDPSGANVLTF. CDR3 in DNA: TGCAGTGCTAGAGACCCCTCTGGGGCCAACGTCCTGACTTTC.